This T cell receptor beta chain was documented in a study of blood T cell repertoires in COVID-19. Study information: Samples taken during acute and convalescent COVID-19 were collected in the United States, Italy and Spain. T cells, B-cell-depleted T cells, or PBMCs provided the cDNA or gDNA that served as material.

Under the authors' procedure: Nucleated cell counts were estimated from reference gene primer amplification. Method: immunoSEQ multiplex PCR; TCRdb's copy keeps in-frame clones and lacks some. Clonal size and the V and J genes are those of that table, whereas D and trimming came from the DNA. The table lists around 260,000 clones, more than 75% of them singletons. V dropped 4 bases and J dropped 1 base, with 17 bases sitting between them. The CDR3 covers 16 residues. Germline V CDR1 and CDR2: SGHKS, YYEKEE (reference sequence). The chain employs TRBV5-5 and TRBJ1-2, with D possibly being TRBD1 (5 bases). The sequenced sample was peripheral blood. This TCR was sampled from a man aged 40-50 years who had recovered from COVID-19. The chain's CDR3 is CASSPAGNTLNYGYTF. CDR3 DNA: TGTGCCAGCAGCCCGGCAGGGAACACTCTTAACTATGGCTACACCTTC. The complete variable domain, with remaining parts taken from reference TRBV5-5 and TRBJ1-2, reads DAGVTQSPTHLIKTRGQQVTLRCSPISGHKSVSWYQQVLGQGPQFIFQYYEKEERGRGNFPDRFSARQFPNYSSELNVNALLLGDSALYLCASSPAGNTLNYGYTFGSGTRLTVV.